This TCR beta chain was identified during a study of cytomegalovirus exposure and HLA in healthy donors. In this sample, this clone turned up a few times. Its antigen is as yet unknown. Study-wide points: A later analysis associated 15,000 to 20,000 TCR beta sequences with HLA alleles at a 0.05 false discovery rate. Earlier analysis yielded a pattern in which most TCR beta V segments were productive about 90% or about 30% of the time. On later analysis, the bulk of CMV-associated TCR beta chains appeared to be HLA-restricted.

The PCR had 60 Vbeta and 13 Jbeta primers. The repertoire was sequenced with immunoSEQ multiplex PCR; TCRdb's copy has only in-frame clones and lacks some. The sample shows about 190,000 clones, over 70% of them seen only once. This receptor was taken from a man aged 45-65 years in good health and CMV-seronegative. Material: PBMCs.

In DNA, the CDR3 is TGTGCCAGCATAAGGGGCTGGAGCACTGAAGCTTTCTTT. Protein product: CASIRGWSTEAFF. This chain links TRBV5-6 with TRBJ1-1, with D possibly matching TRBD1 (5 bases). Trimming removed 6 bases at V and 4 bases at J, with 13 bases between. Germline V gene sequence: CDR1 SGHDT, CDR2 YYEEEE. This CDR3 has 13 residues.